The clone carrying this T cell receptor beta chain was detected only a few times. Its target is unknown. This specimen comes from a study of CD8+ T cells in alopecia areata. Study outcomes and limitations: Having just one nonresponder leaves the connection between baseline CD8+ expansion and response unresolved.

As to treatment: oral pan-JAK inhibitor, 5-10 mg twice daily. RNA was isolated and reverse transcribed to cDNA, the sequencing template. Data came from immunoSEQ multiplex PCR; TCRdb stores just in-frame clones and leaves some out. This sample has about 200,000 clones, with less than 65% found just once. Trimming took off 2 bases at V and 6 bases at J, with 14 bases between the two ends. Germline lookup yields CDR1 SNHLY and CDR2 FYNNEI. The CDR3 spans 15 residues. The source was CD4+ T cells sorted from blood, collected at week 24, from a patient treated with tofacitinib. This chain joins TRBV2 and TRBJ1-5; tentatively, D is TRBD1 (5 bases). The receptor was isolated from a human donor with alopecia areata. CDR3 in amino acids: CASSEWPGKSQPQHF. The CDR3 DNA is TGTGCCAGCAGTGAATGGCCAGGGAAAAGTCAGCCCCAGCATTTT.